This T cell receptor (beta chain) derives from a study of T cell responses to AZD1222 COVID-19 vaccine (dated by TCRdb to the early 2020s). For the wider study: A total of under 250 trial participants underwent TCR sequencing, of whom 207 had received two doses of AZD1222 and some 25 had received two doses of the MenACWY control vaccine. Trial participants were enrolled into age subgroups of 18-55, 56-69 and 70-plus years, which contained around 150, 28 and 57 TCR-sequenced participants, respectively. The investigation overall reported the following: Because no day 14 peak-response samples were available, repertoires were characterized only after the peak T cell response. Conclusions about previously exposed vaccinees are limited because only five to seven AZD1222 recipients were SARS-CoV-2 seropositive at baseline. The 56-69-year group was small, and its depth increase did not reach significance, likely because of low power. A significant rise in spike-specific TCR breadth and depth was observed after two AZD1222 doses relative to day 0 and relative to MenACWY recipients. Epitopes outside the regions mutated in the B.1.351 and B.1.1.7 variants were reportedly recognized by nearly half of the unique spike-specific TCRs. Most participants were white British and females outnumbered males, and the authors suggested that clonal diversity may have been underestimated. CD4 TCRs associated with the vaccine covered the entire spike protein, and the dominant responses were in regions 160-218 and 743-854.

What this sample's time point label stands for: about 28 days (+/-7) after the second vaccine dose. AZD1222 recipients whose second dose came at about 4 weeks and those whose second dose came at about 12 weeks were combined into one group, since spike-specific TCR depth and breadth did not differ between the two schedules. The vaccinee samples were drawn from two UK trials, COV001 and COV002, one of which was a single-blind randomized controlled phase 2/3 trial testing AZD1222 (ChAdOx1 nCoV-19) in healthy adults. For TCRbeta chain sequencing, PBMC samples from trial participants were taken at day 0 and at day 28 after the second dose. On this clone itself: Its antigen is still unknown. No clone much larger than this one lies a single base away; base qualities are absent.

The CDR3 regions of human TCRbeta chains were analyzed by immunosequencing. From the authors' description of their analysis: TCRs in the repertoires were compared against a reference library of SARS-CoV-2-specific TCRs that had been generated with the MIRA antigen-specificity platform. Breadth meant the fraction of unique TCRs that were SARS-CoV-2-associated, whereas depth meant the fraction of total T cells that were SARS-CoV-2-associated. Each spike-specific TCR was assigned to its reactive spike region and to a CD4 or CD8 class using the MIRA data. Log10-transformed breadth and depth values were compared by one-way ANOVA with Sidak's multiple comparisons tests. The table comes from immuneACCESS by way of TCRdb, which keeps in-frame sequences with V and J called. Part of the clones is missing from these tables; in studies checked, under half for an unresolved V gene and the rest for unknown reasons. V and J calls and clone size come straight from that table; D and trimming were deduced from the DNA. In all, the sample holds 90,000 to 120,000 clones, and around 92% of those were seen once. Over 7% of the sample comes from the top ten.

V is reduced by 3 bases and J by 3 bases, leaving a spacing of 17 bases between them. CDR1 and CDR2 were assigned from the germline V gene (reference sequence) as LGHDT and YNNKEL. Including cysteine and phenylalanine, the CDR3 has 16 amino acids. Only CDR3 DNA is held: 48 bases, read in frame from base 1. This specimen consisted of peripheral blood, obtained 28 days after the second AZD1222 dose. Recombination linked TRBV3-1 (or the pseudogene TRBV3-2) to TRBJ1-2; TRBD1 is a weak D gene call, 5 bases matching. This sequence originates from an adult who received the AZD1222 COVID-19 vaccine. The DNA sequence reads TGTGCCAGCAGCCAGGATCAGGGAGGTTTGGACTATGGCTACACCTTC. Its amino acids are CASSQDQGGLDYGYTF.